The clone carrying this TCR beta chain was seen only once. The data stem from a study of blood T cell repertoires in COVID-19. Study-level information: Samples of COVID-19 (acute and convalescent) were obtained from the United States, Italy and Spain. PBMCs, B-cell-depleted T cells, or T cells provided the cDNA or gDNA that made up the material.

In the original workflow: Estimates of nucleated cell counts were drawn from the amplification of reference gene primers. Sequencing was performed with immunoSEQ multiplex PCR; in TCRdb, only in-frame clones are kept and a portion is missing. V, J and clone size reflect that table, while D and trimming were determined from the DNA. Here the sample spans about 170,000 clones, approximately 84% being singletons. The sequence was obtained from a man aged 65 to 85 with active or convalescent COVID-19. The source material was peripheral blood.

The CDR3 coding sequence is TGTGCCAGTAGTAGAGGGGACAGGGGGAAAGAGACCCAGTACTTC. It codes for CASSRGDRGKETQYF. This chain uses TRBV19 with TRBJ2-5; 11 bases match TRBD1. With V trimmed by 4 bases and J by 3 bases, 4 bases remained unmatched. Germline CDR1 and CDR2: LNHDA and SQIVND (reference sequence). The CDR3 runs 15 residues.